The next 6 T cell receptor beta chains were all read from a single sample in a study of shared clonotypes between healthy human individuals (dated by TCRdb to 2018 to 2021). The receptor library was made with the immunoSEQ multiplex PCR assay. TCRdb took this table from immuneACCESS and kept in-frame rearrangements with V and J called. Such tables lack part of the clones; where checked against another copy, unresolved V genes explain under half of the gap, and the rest is unexplained. The table for this sample lists a few million clones; roughly 95% of them were counted only once. The ten largest make up approximately 0.13% of the sample. The sequenced sample was naive CD4+ T cells sorted from blood. Explained via the paper, the cell subset or site label denotes: CD45RA+ positively selected. The receptors were gathered from a man between 18 and 35 years old in good health.

The V and J genes are TRBV11-2 and TRBJ1-1, with D possibly being TRBD1 (5 bases). The CDR3 runs to 16 residues. Trimming shortened V by 4 bases and J by 3 bases, and 18 bases separated the two germline ends. In germline, CDR1 is SGHAT, CDR2 FQNNGV. CDR3 sequence reads: CASSSIDFWGDTEAFF. DNA of the CDR3: TGTGCCAGCAGCTCCATCGATTTCTGGGGGGACACTGAAGCTTTCTTT.

V usage is TRBV9 and J usage is TRBJ2-1; TRBD2 matches 11 bases. V shed 4 bases, J shed 9 bases, and the junction held 9 bases outside the gene matches. From germline, CDR1 is SGDLS and CDR2 YYNGEE. The length of the CDR3 is 15 residues. The CDR3 sequence: CASSRSGGARGEQFF. In DNA, the CDR3 is TGTGCCAGCAGCCGTAGCGGGGGGGCCCGAGGTGAGCAGTTCTTC.

This clone was detected only once. This same CDR3 is encoded by further DNA sequences in the sample. The chain employs TRBV5-6 and TRBJ1-1; TRBD1 is a possible D gene (5 bases). Per the germline V gene, CDR1 is SGHDT and CDR2 is YYEEEE. CDR3 length: 13 residues. The ends were cut back, 2 bases at V and 1 base at J, with 6 bases in the middle. The CDR3 protein is CASSLGANTEAFF. The CDR3 nucleotides read TGTGCCAGCAGCTTAGGGGCGAACACTGAAGCTTTCTTT.

This clone was seen a few times. The chain is built from TRBV5-1 and TRBJ1-5; D is unresolved. The length of the CDR3 is 13 residues. Trimming left V 0 bases short and J 6 bases short, with 7 bases between. Germline lookup yields CDR1 SGHRS and CDR2 YFSETQ. The CDR3: CASSLGVSQPQHF. The CDR3 bases are TGCGCCAGCAGCTTGGGAGTAAGTCAGCCCCAGCATTTT.

This chain links TRBV4-1 with TRBJ2-7; 8 nucleotides align to TRBD1. Germline trimming cut 1 base from V and 7 bases from J; bases unmatched to any gene: 21. The germline CDR1 and CDR2 sequences are MGHRA and YSYEKL. The length of the CDR3 is 19 residues. CDR3 nucleotide sequence: TGCGCCAGCAGCCAAGGAACCCGGGACAGGTCTCTGTTTAGCTCGGAGCAGTACTTC. Residues: CASSQGTRDRSLFSSEQYF.

The rearrangement links TRBV6-5 to TRBJ2-6; D is possibly TRBD2 (5 bases). The CDR3 is 16 amino acids. CDR1 and CDR2 from the germline V gene are MNHEY and SVGAGI. The germline V and J ends were trimmed by 0 bases and 2 bases, with 8 bases remaining between them. The CDR3 region has the DNA TGTGCCAGCAGTTACTCGACGGGGACTGGGGCCAACGTCCTGACTTTC. It is translated as CASSYSTGTGANVLTF.